The TCR beta chain under discussion was sequenced for a study of human T cells and chemical hapten exposure. Whole-study context: TCR yields differed between samples (mainly from small differences in pooled library volume). Study results and caveats: With DPC sensitization, TCRs exceeding 1 in 1000 frequency showed no change.

The CDR3 runs to 16 residues. Germline V lookup: CDR1 MDHEN, CDR2 SYDVKM. V dropped 6 bases and J dropped 0 bases, with 14 bases sitting between them. As to time point: healthy volunteer bleed at 6 weeks. It was unfractionated whole blood from which total RNA was extracted. TCRdb re-called the RACE reads through MiXCR, storing one row per CDR3 protein. This sample yields 55,000 to 75,000 distinct CDR3 sequences, of which roughly 6.1% are seen a single time; around 3.4% belongs to the top ten. At least ten counts were recorded for this clonotype. Its antigen is currently unknown. Source material: whole blood. The clonotype comes from a female donor in good health. Some clones in this sample may be carry-over from other donors' samples. The chain links TRBV28 to TRBJ1-4, with D unresolved. The CDR3 DNA is TGTGCCAGCAGCACTGTCGTAGTTTCAACTAATGAAAAACTGTTTTTT. Its translation: CASSTVVVSTNEKLFF.